The entry below gives a single T cell receptor (beta chain) sequence along with its context. Its antigen has not been determined. Per-base qualities were not stored, and no clone one base away is much larger. This sample is part of a study of technical replicates of blood from four donors (dated 2017 in TCRdb). Germline trimming: 5 bases from V, 1 base from J; junction bases outside gene matches: 4. CDR1 and CDR2 (LNHDA, SQIVND) derive from the germline V gene (reference sequence). Its CDR3 holds 16 amino acids, cysteine through phenylalanine. CDR3 DNA is the only sequence kept; it has 48 bases, read in frame from the first base. Library method: the immunoSEQ multiplex PCR assay. TCRdb took this table from immuneACCESS and kept in-frame rearrangements with V and J called. Such tables lack part of the clones; where checked against another copy, unresolved V genes explain under half of the gap, and the rest is unexplained. The sample table records 55,000 to 60,000 clones; around 93% of these occur just once. The ten biggest clones cover less than 4.5% of the sample.

The chain uses TRBV19 and TRBJ2-3; 12 of the junction bases match TRBD2. This receptor was obtained from a human donor in good health. Some clones in this sample may be carry-over from other donors' samples. The specimen was PBMCs. The CDR3 reads CASSSSGRAGTDTQYF. The DNA is as follows: TGTGCCAGTAGTTCTAGCGGGAGGGCGGGCACAGATACGCAGTATTTT.